The sequence of this T cell receptor (beta chain) was determined in a study of shared clonotypes between healthy human individuals. This clone appeared once. Its specificity is not known. All donors were Caucasian adults living in Nashville, Tennessee. Study observations and caveats: Unshared clonotypes carried lower generation probabilities than those common to all four donors. Clonotype sharing across four donors was observed for about 4.8% of naive CD4 clonotypes.

The trim removed 5 bases at V and 1 base at J, leaving 5 bases unmatched. This CDR3 has 15 residues. The germline gives CDR1 LNHDA, CDR2 SQIVND (reference sequence). Per the original methods: As immunoSEQ supplied junction-only sequences (without quality scores), filtering differed. Data came from immunoSEQ multiplex PCR; TCRdb stores just in-frame clones and leaves some out. V, J and clone size derive from that table, while D and trimming were established from the DNA sequence. The top ten clones hold about 1.8% of a sample with hundreds of thousands of clones, less than 80% of them seen once. V gene TRBV19 combines with J gene TRBJ2-5; 9 bases match TRBD1. Source material: memory CD4+ T cells sorted from blood. This sample's subset: CD45RA-negative fraction. The sequence came from a woman younger than 45 in good health. CDR3 in DNA: TGTGCCAGTAGTCAGGGACAGGGTATCCAAGAGACCCAGTACTTC. Translated, it gives CASSQGQGIQETQYF.